One and the same sample provided the 19 T cell receptor beta chains below, sequenced in a study of T cells after yellow fever vaccination. TCRdb re-called the 5' RACE reads through MiXCR, storing one row per CDR3 protein. This table holds 400,000 or so distinct CDR3 sequences, approximately 18% found once. Sequenced here: PBMCs, sampled before the yellow fever booster vaccination. These receptors came from a man aged 18-30 years who received the YFV17D yellow fever vaccine.

This clonotype has just a few counts. The chain couples TRBV7-2 to TRBJ1-2; tentative D call: TRBD1 (5 bases). V shed 3 bases and J shed 0 bases, with 8 bases lying between them. This CDR3 is 14 amino acids long. CDR1 SGHTA and CDR2 FQGNSA come from the germline V gene. CDR3 region: CASSFYRPNYGYTF. The CDR3, as DNA: TGTGCCAGCAGCTTTTACAGGCCTAACTATGGCTACACCTTC.

The chain joins TRBV12-3 or TRBV12-4 to TRBJ1-4, with D perhaps TRBD1 (6 bases). CDR3 length: 15 residues. The V and J ends lost 2 bases and 8 bases respectively, with 15 bases between them. CDR3 protein: CASSLFGGLPEKLFF. The CDR3 bases are TGTGCCAGCAGTTTATTCGGGGGGCTCCCGGAAAAACTGTTTTTT.

The chain has TRBV4-3 and TRBJ2-2; D not resolved. This CDR3 has 15 amino acids. Germline V CDR1 and CDR2: LGHNA, YSLEER. V lost 4 bases, J lost 0 bases, and 9 bases lay in between. The CDR3 protein is CASSLQTTNTGELFF. For the CDR3, the DNA is TGCGCCAGCAGCCTCCAGACAACGAACACCGGGGAGCTGTTTTTT.

The chain links TRBV23-1 to TRBJ1-1; TRBD1 aligns across 7 bases. TRBV23-1 is marked as an open reading frame, function uncertain. This CDR3 has 14 amino acids. Losses at the gene ends were 6 bases for V and 1 base for J; bases not matched to a gene: 5. The CDR3 region is CASSLTGWNTEAFF. The CDR3 bases are TGCGCCAGCAGCCTGACAGGGTGGAACACTGAAGCTTTCTTT.

The J gene is TRBJ2-5, the V gene TRBV2; D is possibly TRBD1 (5 bases). The germline V gene has CDR1 SNHLY and CDR2 FYNNEI. Between the trimmed V and J ends, which lost 3 bases and 4 bases, there was a span of 9 bases. The CDR3 runs to 13 residues. The CDR3 DNA is TGTGCCAGCAGTGACAGGGCCGGAGAGACCCAGTACTTC. Translated, it gives CASSDRAGETQYF.

The genes are TRBV9 and TRBJ1-2; D may be TRBD1 (5 bases). This CDR3 has 12 residues. In germline, CDR1 is SGDLS, CDR2 YYNGEE. Trimming shortened V by 2 bases and J by 6 bases, and 8 bases separated the two germline ends. The CDR3, as DNA: TGTGCCAGCAGCGTCTCAGGGAATGGCTACACCTTC. It codes for CASSVSGNGYTF.

The V and J genes are TRBV6-5 and TRBJ1-5; D is uncertain. The CDR3 has 13 residues. Germline V gene data show CDR1 as MNHEY and CDR2 as SVGAGI. V dropped 3 bases and J dropped 6 bases, with 9 bases sitting between them. The CDR3 spells CASSYRRGQPQHF. CDR3 bases: TGTGCCAGCAGTTATAGGAGAGGTCAGCCCCAGCATTTT.

This clonotype occurred many times. The chain recombines TRBV5-5 with TRBJ2-3, with a tentative D call TRBD1 (5 bases). The V gene lost 3 bases and the J gene lost 2 bases, with 10 bases spanning the gap. The CDR3 runs 14 residues. Germline V gives CDR1 SGHKS, CDR2 YYEKEE (reference sequence). CDR3 in DNA: TGTGCCAGCAGCTATCAGGGCTACACAGATACGCAGTATTTT. It yields the protein CASSYQGYTDTQYF.

The sample holds many counts of this clonotype. This chain joins TRBV4-1 and TRBJ1-1; D is unresolved. The germline V gene has CDR1 MGHRA and CDR2 YSYEKL. V shed 0 bases and J shed 4 bases, with 15 bases lying between them. The CDR3 totals 16 residues. The CDR3 here is CASSQEGRGGSTEAFF. CDR3 bases: TGCGCCAGCAGCCAAGAGGGCCGGGGTGGGAGCACTGAAGCTTTCTTT.

As DNA, the CDR3 is TGTGCCATCAGTGAGTCGGAGGGGGCCAACGTCCTGACTTTC. This codes for CAISESEGANVLTF. The gene calls are TRBV10-3 and TRBJ2-6; D is uncertain. This CDR3 comprises 14 residues. Germline CDR1 is ENHRY and CDR2 is SYGVKD. Trimming cost V 0 bases and J 4 bases, with 4 bases left between them.

This clonotype was seen a handful of times. This chain connects TRBV4-1 to TRBJ1-1; 7 positions match TRBD1. The CDR3 is 15 amino acids. Germline CDR1 MGHRA, CDR2 YSYEKL. After removal of 2 bases from V and 0 bases from J, the junction contained 3 bases not matched to a gene. The CDR3 reads CASSQRQGLNTEAFF. CDR3 coding DNA: TGCGCCAGCAGCCAACGACAGGGACTGAACACTGAAGCTTTCTTT.

This clonotype was counted between two and nine times. The chain employs TRBV6-2 or TRBV6-3 and TRBJ2-7, with TRBD1 matching 9 bases. The germline CDR1 and CDR2 sequences are MNHEY and SVGEGT. The CDR3 contains 13 residues. Trimming cost V 2 bases and J 6 bases; bases outside gene matches: 2. CDR3 coding DNA: TGTGCCAGCAGTTACGGGACAGGGACCGAGCAGTACGTC. Its protein product is CASSYGTGTEQYV.

The chain recombines TRBV4-2 with TRBJ2-5, with 13 bases fitting TRBD2. Germline assignment: CDR1 LGHNA and CDR2 YNFKEQ. Trimming took 1 base from V and 4 from J; bases not matched to a gene: 3. The CDR3 spans 16 residues. DNA of the CDR3: TGTGCCAGCAGCCAAGGACTAGCGGGGGGTGCAGAGACCCAGTACTTC. Encoded protein: CASSQGLAGGAETQYF.

This clonotype was seen more than once but under ten times. This chain connects TRBV7-2 to TRBJ2-5; 16 nucleotides agree with TRBD2. V lost 5 bases to trimming and J lost 6 bases; unmatched junction nucleotides: 9. The CDR3 is made up of 17 amino acids. The germline V gene encodes CDR1 SGHTA and CDR2 FQGNSA. This CDR3 reads CASSAPGLAGGQQTQYF. The CDR3, as DNA: TGTGCCAGCAGCGCCCCGGGACTAGCGGGGGGGCAACAGACCCAGTACTTC. The full variable domain, with the rest looked up from reference TRBV7-2 and TRBJ2-5, is GAGVSQSPSNKVTEKGKDVELRCDPISGHTALYWYRQSLGQGLEFLIYFQGNSAPDKSGLPSDRFSAERTGGSVSTLTIQRTQQEDSAVYLCASSAPGLAGGQQTQYFGPGTRLLVL.

V gene TRBV18 combines with J gene TRBJ2-7, with a possible D match to TRBD1 (5 bases). Per germline, CDR1 KGHSH and CDR2 LQKENI. Trimming cost V 2 bases and J 4 bases, with 12 bases left between them. The CDR3 is 14 amino acids. The CDR3 spells CASSPVGALYEQYF. CDR3 coding DNA: TGTGCCAGCTCACCAGTTGGGGCCCTATACGAGCAGTACTTC.

There are a few counts of this clonotype. CDR3 DNA sequence: TGCAGCGTTGTTGACCTTAGGCAGTTCTTC. It codes for CSVVDLRQFF. The J gene is TRBJ2-1, the V gene TRBV29-1, with unresolved D. Germline-derived CDR1 and CDR2 are SQVTM and ANQGSEA. The CDR3 is 10 amino acids. Trimming took off 4 bases at V and 12 bases at J, with 10 bases between the two ends.

The J gene is TRBJ2-3, the V gene TRBV7-9; no definite D call. Trimming removed 5 bases from V and 4 bases from J, with 16 bases in between. Germline CDR1 and CDR2: SEHNR and FQNEAQ (reference sequence). The CDR3 runs to 15 residues. As DNA, the CDR3 is TGTGCCAGCAGCGCCCCGCGCCTCAGCTCAGATACGCAGTATTTT. This encodes CASSAPRLSSDTQYF.

The table lists this clonotype with a few counts. The V call is TRBV4-1, the J call TRBJ1-5; D call uncertain. V lost 1 base and J 3 bases, leaving 4 bases between the germline ends. The CDR3 extends over 13 amino acids. The germline V gene has CDR1 MGHRA and CDR2 YSYEKL. The CDR3 is CASSQALNQPQHF. CDR3 sequence (DNA): TGCGCCAGCAGCCAAGCCCTCAATCAGCCCCAGCATTTT.

This clonotype was counted a few times. The rearrangement uses TRBV7-9 and TRBJ2-1, with D tentatively TRBD2 (6 bases). The CDR3 sequence is 14 residues long. CDR1 and CDR2 (germline): SEHNR, FQNEAQ (reference sequence). V was clipped by 10 bases and J by 8 bases, with 21 bases between them. In DNA, the CDR3 is TGTGCCAAACCACCGGGCCCCAGGGAGGATGAGCAGTTCTTC. Encoded protein: CAKPPGPREDEQFF.